What follows are 9 T cell receptor beta chains derived from one specimen sequenced in a study of cytomegalovirus exposure and HLA in healthy donors. It was with 60 Vbeta and 13 Jbeta primers that the PCR ran. TCRdb's table, derived via immunoSEQ multiplex PCR, lists solely in-frame clones and lacks some. The sample records about 200,000 clones, 70% to 90% being singletons. Sequencing input: PBMCs. The receptors come from a man aged 25-45 years in good health and CMV-seronegative.

In this sample, this clone turned up a few times. The chain uses TRBV7-9 and TRBJ1-2, with TRBD1 matching over 7 bases. CDR1 and CDR2 (germline): SEHNR, FQNEAQ (reference sequence). V shed 2 bases, J shed 4 bases, and the junction held 4 bases outside the gene matches. The CDR3 contains 14 residues. The CDR3 nucleotides read TGTGCCAGCAGCTTAACCTACAGGGGCTATGGCTACACCTTC. The encoded protein is CASSLTYRGYGYTF.

The rearrangement joins TRBV27 to TRBJ2-2; D is possibly TRBD2 (5 bases). The CDR3 runs 15 residues. With 2 bases removed from V and 4 bases from J, the gap between germline ends came to 11 bases. CDR1 is MNHEY and CDR2 is SMNVEV in the germline V gene (reference sequence). The CDR3 reads CASSLRVRVTGELFF. The CDR3 nucleotides are TGTGCCAGCAGTTTAAGGGTGCGGGTCACCGGGGAGCTGTTTTTT.

The rearrangement uses TRBV6-5 and TRBJ2-5, with D maybe TRBD2 (6 bases). The end of the DNA aligns better with TRBJ2-7, so the J call may be wrong. CDR1 is MNHEY and CDR2 is SVGAGI in the germline V gene. The CDR3 covers 14 residues. In nucleotides, the CDR3 is TGTGCCAGCAGTTTGGCGGGACCCCCGGACGAGCAGTACTTC. Encoded protein: CASSLAGPPDEQYF.

This chain joins TRBV7-8 and TRBJ2-7; TRBD2 aligns across 8 bases. Germline assignment: CDR1 SGHVS and CDR2 FQNEAQ. CDR3 size: 15 residues. Trimming removed 6 bases from V and 0 bases from J; junction bases left unmatched: 7. The CDR3 DNA sequence: TGTGCCAGCAGTTCACTAGCGGTCAGCTCCTACGAGCAGTACTTC. This gives the protein CASSSLAVSSYEQYF.

This clone was seen more than once but under ten times. CDR3 coding DNA: TGTGCCAGCAGCTTAGGACAGACGACTCCCCCCCTCGACGAGCAGTACTTC. Its protein is CASSLGQTTPPLDEQYF. V is TRBV7-3 and J is TRBJ2-7, with D maybe TRBD1 (6 bases). Per germline, CDR1 SGHTA and CDR2 FQGTGA. Trimming left V 2 bases short and J 5 bases short, with 22 bases between. CDR3 length equals 17 residues.

The chain is built from TRBV4-1 and TRBJ2-3; D is undetermined. The CDR3 contains 15 residues. The V end lost 1 base, the J end lost 0 bases, and 8 bases lay between the germline ends. Per the germline V gene, CDR1 is MGHRA and CDR2 is YSYEKL. The CDR3, as DNA: TGCGCCAGCAGCCAAGGGGCGTTGAGCACAGATACGCAGTATTTT. This encodes CASSQGALSTDTQYF.

The chain carries TRBV4-2 and TRBJ2-7, with 7 bases that match TRBD1. From germline, CDR1 is LGHNA and CDR2 YNFKEQ. The CDR3 contains 15 residues. V lost 0 bases, J lost 3 bases, and 5 bases stayed unmatched. As DNA, the CDR3 is TGTGCCAGCAGCCAAGAGCCGGGACAGATCTACGAGCAGTACTTC. It encodes CASSQEPGQIYEQYF.

The chain carries TRBV5-1 and TRBJ2-3; TRBD2 is a possible D gene (6 bases). There are 16 residues in the CDR3. The V end lost 8 bases, the J end lost 0 bases, and 19 bases lay between the germline ends. Germline V gives CDR1 SGHRS, CDR2 YFSETQ. CDR3 DNA: TGCGCCAGTAGACGGAGGGGAGCTACTAGCACAGATACGCAGTATTTT. The encoded protein is CASRRRGATSTDTQYF.

This clone was counted between two and nine times. V gene TRBV5-5 combines with J gene TRBJ1-5, with D unresolved. Trimming removed 2 bases at V and 7 bases at J, with 10 bases between. This CDR3 is 13 amino acids long. In germline, CDR1 is SGHKS, CDR2 YYEKEE (reference sequence). For the CDR3, the DNA is TGTGCCAGCAGCTTTGGTACGCGACAGCCCCAGCATTTT. Encoded protein: CASSFGTRQPQHF.